The 16 T cell receptor beta chains below all came from one sample that was sequenced in a study of T cells after yellow fever vaccination. TCRdb re-called the 5' RACE reads with MiXCR, one entry per CDR3 protein. The sample lists about 500,000 distinct CDR3 sequences, about a sixth occurring once. The sample here was PBMCs, taken about 5 days after the first yellow fever vaccination. The receptors derive from a young man who received the YFV17D yellow fever vaccine.

This clonotype was seen a few times. CDR3 protein: CSASYLLAGTYEQYF. The CDR3, as DNA: TGCAGTGCTAGCTATCTACTAGCGGGGACCTACGAGCAGTACTTC. The J gene is TRBJ2-7, the V gene TRBV20-1, with 10 positions matching TRBD2. The CDR3 is 15 amino acids. V trimming: 3 bases; J trimming: 2 bases; junction bases outside the gene matches: 7. CDR1 is DFQATT and CDR2 is SNEGSKA in the germline V gene (reference sequence).

The CDR3 sequence: CASSGRIPGQIYNEQFF. CDR3 nucleotide sequence: TGTGCCAGCAGTGGAAGGATACCAGGACAGATCTACAATGAGCAGTTCTTC. The chain joins TRBV6-1 to TRBJ2-1; D perhaps matches TRBD1 (6 bases). The CDR3 is made up of 17 amino acids. Between the trimmed V and J ends, which lost 4 bases and 3 bases, there was a span of 19 bases. From germline, CDR1 is MNHNS and CDR2 SASEGT.

The V call is TRBV12-3 or TRBV12-4, the J call TRBJ2-1; 12 positions agree with TRBD2. The CDR3 is 13 residues long. Unmatched junction bases numbered 5, after V lost 3 bases and J lost 14 bases. Written as DNA, the CDR3 is TGTGCCAGCAGTTTTGCTAGCGGGGGGGCCAAGTTCTTC. This codes for CASSFASGGAKFF.

In its sample, this clonotype was seen a few times. V and J are TRBV6-5 and TRBJ2-1; possibly TRBD2 for D (7 bases). This CDR3 has 16 residues. Germline assignment: CDR1 MNHEY and CDR2 SVGAGI. V lost 0 bases, J lost 4 bases, and 13 bases lay in between. In DNA, the CDR3 is TGTGCCAGCAGTTACTCGTTCGCGGGGGCTTACAATGAGCAGTTCTTC. Amino acid sequence: CASSYSFAGAYNEQFF.

This clonotype was counted many times. This rearrangement joins TRBV7-9 to TRBJ1-2; no reliable D call. This CDR3 spans 13 amino acids. The V gene lost 5 bases and the J gene lost 0 bases, with 7 bases spanning the gap. Germline assignment: CDR1 SEHNR and CDR2 FQNEAQ (reference sequence). CDR3 DNA sequence: TGTGCCAGCAGCCGTCTCCCTAACTATGGCTACACCTTC. It specifies CASSRLPNYGYTF.

This sequence joins TRBV4-2 and TRBJ2-3; D is perhaps TRBD2 (5 bases). In germline, CDR1 is LGHNA, CDR2 YNFKEQ. The CDR3 covers 16 residues. Trimming removed 4 bases from V and 0 bases from J, with 14 bases in between. The CDR3, as DNA: TGTGCCAGCAGCCGCCGGAGGCACGTAAGCACAGATACGCAGTATTTT. It yields the protein CASSRRRHVSTDTQYF.

This clonotype was counted only a few times. V and J are TRBV18 and TRBJ2-3; D call uncertain. CDR3 size: 15 residues. Trimming took off 5 bases at V and 2 bases at J, with 14 bases between the two ends. Germline loops: CDR1 KGHSH, CDR2 LQKENI. The CDR3 here is CASSSYSANTDTQYF. The CDR3 coding sequence is TGTGCCAGCTCATCCTACTCAGCGAACACAGATACGCAGTATTTT.

The chain has TRBV4-2 and TRBJ1-2, with D uncertain. V shed 0 bases and J shed 8 bases, with 13 bases lying between them. Per germline, CDR1 LGHNA and CDR2 YNFKEQ. The CDR3 length is 14 residues. For the CDR3, the DNA is TGTGCCAGCAGCCAAGACCCCGTCGGAAACGGCTACACCTTC. This codes for CASSQDPVGNGYTF.

This rearrangement joins TRBV7-3 to TRBJ2-2; D ambiguous. The V end was cut by 0 bases, the J end by 1 base, with 9 bases between. This CDR3 comprises 16 residues. Germline loops: CDR1 SGHTA, CDR2 FQGTGA. The CDR3 here is CASSLTLTENTGELFF. In nucleotides, the CDR3 is TGTGCCAGCAGCTTAACCCTTACAGAGAACACCGGGGAGCTGTTTTTT.

This clonotype was counted only a few times. The chain uses TRBV5-1 and TRBJ1-6; D is ambiguous. Trimming pared 2 bases from V and 8 bases from J, leaving 11 bases between. Germline V lookup: CDR1 SGHRS, CDR2 YFSETQ. The CDR3 totals 14 residues. CDR3 nucleotides: TGCGCCAGCAGCTTAGCAGCCCTGGATTCACCCCTCCACTTT. Its translation: CASSLAALDSPLHF.

This clonotype was picked up a small number of times. V usage is TRBV3-1 and J usage is TRBJ1-5; D remains ambiguous. The germline V gene encodes CDR1 LGHDT and CDR2 YNNKEL (reference sequence). V was clipped by 4 bases and J by 7 bases, with 14 bases between them. This CDR3 has 14 amino acids. The CDR3 reads CASSPRRGKQPQHF. As DNA, the CDR3 is TGTGCCAGCAGCCCACGACGGGGTAAGCAGCCCCAGCATTTT.

This clonotype was picked up many times. The chain couples TRBV18 to TRBJ1-5; 11 bases align to TRBD1. The germline CDR1 and CDR2 sequences are KGHSH and LQKENI. The junction had 2 bases not matched to a gene; V was cut back by 4 bases and J by 3 bases. CDR3 length: 15 residues. DNA of the CDR3: TGTGCCAGCTCACGGGACAGGGGGTCCAATCAGCCCCAGCATTTT. This gives the protein CASSRDRGSNQPQHF.

This chain links TRBV4-3 with TRBJ2-4; D may be TRBD1 or TRBD2 (7 bases each). CDR1 and CDR2 from the germline V gene are LGHNA and YSLEER. V was cut by 0 bases and J by 6 bases, with 15 bases left in between. CDR3 length: 16 residues. The CDR3 sequence: CASSQDPAGGVNIQYF. The CDR3 DNA sequence: TGCGCCAGCAGCCAAGATCCGGCAGGGGGGGTAAACATTCAGTACTTC.

This clonotype has just a few counts. The chain carries TRBV4-1 and TRBJ1-1, with D perhaps TRBD1 (5 bases). The CDR3 runs 17 residues. V was cut by 5 bases and J by 1 base, with 20 bases left in between. Germline values: CDR1 MGHRA, CDR2 YSYEKL. The CDR3 loop reads CASSVVFGGEENTEAFF. For the CDR3, the DNA is TGCGCCAGCAGCGTTGTCTTCGGGGGGGAGGAGAACACTGAAGCTTTCTTT.

The chain couples TRBV10-2 to TRBJ2-4; no reliable D call. The CDR3 runs to 14 residues. V gave up 7 bases and J gave up 0 bases, with 10 bases separating them. Looked up from germline, CDR1 is WSHSY and CDR2 is SAAADI. In DNA, the CDR3 is TGCGCCAGCATCCCGAAGCTAGCCAAAAACATTCAGTACTTC. Encoded protein: CASIPKLAKNIQYF.

This clonotype was detected a few times. This chain uses TRBV3-1 with TRBJ1-6; D may be TRBD1 (6 bases). The V and J ends lost 4 bases and 14 bases respectively, with 21 bases between them. The CDR3 loop spans 15 amino acids. Germline-derived CDR1 and CDR2 are LGHDT and YNNKEL (reference sequence). CDR3 region: CASSPRDYGGGTLHF. The DNA for the CDR3 is TGTGCCAGCAGCCCTCGGGACTACGGAGGGGGAACCCTCCACTTT.